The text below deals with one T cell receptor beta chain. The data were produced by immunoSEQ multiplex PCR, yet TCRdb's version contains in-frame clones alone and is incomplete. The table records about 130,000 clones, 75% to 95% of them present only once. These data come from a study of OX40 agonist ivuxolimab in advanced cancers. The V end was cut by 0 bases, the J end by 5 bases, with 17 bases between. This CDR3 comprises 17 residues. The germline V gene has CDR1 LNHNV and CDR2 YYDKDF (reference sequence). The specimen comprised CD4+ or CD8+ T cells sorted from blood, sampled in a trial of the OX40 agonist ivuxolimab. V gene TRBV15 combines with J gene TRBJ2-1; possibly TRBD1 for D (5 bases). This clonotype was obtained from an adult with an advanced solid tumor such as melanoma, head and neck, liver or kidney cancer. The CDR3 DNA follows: TGTGCCACCAGCAGAGAAAGCATGGGGCTGGGAAACAATGAGCAGTTCTTC. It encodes CATSRESMGLGNNEQFF.